The 16 T cell receptor beta chains below all came from one sample that was sequenced in a study of cytomegalovirus exposure and HLA in healthy donors. Both 60 Vbeta primers and 13 Jbeta primers went into the PCR. Measured with immunoSEQ multiplex PCR; TCRdb has only the in-frame clones, and not every one. Its table lists about 160,000 clones. The sample was PBMCs. The source of these receptors is a woman aged 60-75 years in good health and CMV-seronegative.

The rearrangement links TRBV27 to TRBJ2-1; 8 bases match TRBD2. Germline CDR1 reads MNHEY; CDR2 reads SMNVEV (reference sequence). V shed 4 bases, J shed 0 bases, and the junction held 5 bases outside the gene matches. The CDR3 covers 16 residues. CDR3 in amino acids: CASSYPAGGSYNEQFF. The CDR3 DNA reads TGTGCCAGCAGTTACCCGGCGGGAGGCTCCTACAATGAGCAGTTCTTC.

Turning to this clone: This specimen includes other DNA sequences encoding the same CDR3. The CDR3 DNA is TGTGCCAGCAGTGAACGGGGATACAATGAGCAGTTCTTC. Translating gives CASSERGYNEQFF. This chain connects TRBV2 to TRBJ2-1; D is perhaps TRBD2 (5 bases). There are 13 residues in the CDR3. Germline lookup yields CDR1 SNHLY and CDR2 FYNNEI. V was shortened by 2 bases and J by 4 bases, with 6 bases between the two germline ends.

The chain has TRBV5-1 and TRBJ2-3, with 11 bases aligning to TRBD1. This CDR3 has 15 amino acids. Looked up from germline, CDR1 is SGHRS and CDR2 is YFSETQ. After removal of 4 bases from V and 4 bases from J, the junction contained 5 bases not matched to a gene. The CDR3 nucleotides are TGCGCCAGCAGCGGACAGGGGGCGATCGCAGATACGCAGTATTTT. It is translated as CASSGQGAIADTQYF. Looking up the rest from reference TRBV5-1 and TRBJ2-3 gives the full variable domain: KAGVTQTPRYLIKTRGQQVTLSCSPISGHRSVSWYQQTPGQGLQFLFEYFSETQRNKGNFPGRFSGRQFSNSRSEMNVSTLELGDSALYLCASSGQGAIADTQYFGPGTRLTVL.

This chain joins TRBV7-2 and TRBJ1-2; 10 nucleotides line up with TRBD1. CDR1 and CDR2 from the germline V gene are SGHTA and FQGNSA. The J segment lost 6 bases and the V segment lost 2 bases, leaving 12 bases of the junction unmatched. The CDR3 totals 17 residues. Written as DNA, the CDR3 is TGTGCCAGCAGCTTAACTTACCCCGGGACAGGGGATGATGGCTACACCTTC. The encoded protein is CASSLTYPGTGDDGYTF.

The chain employs TRBV27 and TRBJ1-2, with 7 bases aligning to TRBD1. The V gene's germline CDR1 is MNHEY and CDR2 SMNVEV (reference sequence). The CDR3 has 17 residues. V lost 1 base to trimming and J lost 8 bases; unmatched junction nucleotides: 16. The CDR3 region has the DNA TGTGCCAGCAGTTTATACCCCACCGAGGGGGCGGGGAACGGCTACACCTTC. This translates into CASSLYPTEGAGNGYTF.

This chain links TRBV19 with TRBJ2-5, with TRBD1 matching 8 bases. Trimming took 5 bases from V and 2 from J; bases not matched to a gene: 10. CDR3 length: 16 amino acids. Germline lookup yields CDR1 LNHDA and CDR2 SQIVND (reference sequence). The CDR3 nucleotides are TGTGCCAGTAGTCGGGTGACAGGGGCTTCACAAGAGACCCAGTACTTC. It codes for CASSRVTGASQETQYF.

This chain links TRBV10-3 with TRBJ2-3, with 13 bases fitting TRBD2. The CDR3 is made up of 22 amino acids. CDR1 is ENHRY, CDR2 SYGVKD, per germline. Trimming at V came to 3 bases and at J to 0 bases, leaving 18 bases not matched to a gene. CDR3 amino acids: CAISDVLSGLAGASSSTDTQYF. The CDR3 DNA sequence: TGTGCCATCAGTGACGTCCTATCTGGACTAGCGGGGGCTTCGTCTAGCACAGATACGCAGTATTTT.

The gene calls are TRBV5-1 and TRBJ2-1, with D possibly being TRBD2 (6 bases). Trimming took 7 bases from V and 9 from J, leaving 11 bases between them. Germline CDR1 reads SGHRS; CDR2 reads YFSETQ. This CDR3 contains 11 residues. CDR3 protein: CASHGGSEQFF. Written as DNA, the CDR3 is TGCGCCAGCCACGGGGGAAGTGAGCAGTTCTTC. Using reference TRBV5-1 and TRBJ2-1 for the parts outside the CDR3, the full variable domain is KAGVTQTPRYLIKTRGQQVTLSCSPISGHRSVSWYQQTPGQGLQFLFEYFSETQRNKGNFPGRFSGRQFSNSRSEMNVSTLELGDSALYLCASHGGSEQFFGPGTRLTVL.

The chain carries TRBV5-4 and TRBJ1-1; TRBD1 matches at 7 bases. The CDR3 length is 14 residues. Trimming cost V 0 bases and J 11 bases; bases outside gene matches: 10. Germline V lookup: CDR1 SGHNT, CDR2 YYREEE (reference sequence). CDR3 nucleotides: TGTGCCAGCAGCTTGGCAGGGGGTGTCCTTGAGGCTTTCTTT. Its translation: CASSLAGGVLEAFF.

The rearrangement joins TRBV11-3 to TRBJ2-3, with TRBD2 identical over 11 bases. V dropped 1 base and J dropped 2; count of bases not matched to a gene: 11. Germline V gene lookup returns CDR1 SGHNT and CDR2 YENEEA. CDR3 length: 19 amino acids. The CDR3 reads CASSLGAFPSGGPTDTQYF. CDR3 nucleotides: TGTGCCAGCAGCTTAGGCGCTTTCCCTAGCGGGGGGCCCACAGATACGCAGTATTTT.

The J gene is TRBJ1-6, the V gene TRBV5-8; no clear D gene. The V end was cut by 0 bases, the J end by 0 bases, with 13 bases between. Germline-derived CDR1 and CDR2 are SGHTS and YDEGEE. CDR3 size: 18 residues. Here the CDR3 reads CASSLESQASSYNSPLHF. Here the CDR3 DNA reads TGTGCCAGCAGCTTGGAGTCCCAGGCGAGCTCCTATAATTCACCCCTCCACTTT.

CDR3 sequence: CASSIRDWQGQPQHF. The CDR3 DNA sequence: TGTGCCAGCAGCATCAGGGATTGGCAGGGCCAGCCCCAGCATTTT. The rearrangement links TRBV7-2 to TRBJ1-5, with D possibly matching TRBD1 (5 bases). Trimming took off 5 bases at V and 7 bases at J, with 18 bases between the two ends. CDR1 SGHTA and CDR2 FQGNSA come from the germline V gene. The CDR3 contains 15 residues. The full variable domain, its missing parts supplied by reference TRBV7-2 and TRBJ1-5, is GAGVSQSPSNKVTEKGKDVELRCDPISGHTALYWYRQSLGQGLEFLIYFQGNSAPDKSGLPSDRFSAERTGGSVSTLTIQRTQQEDSAVYLCASSIRDWQGQPQHFGDGTRLSIL.

The genes are TRBV19 and TRBJ2-3; 10 bases map to TRBD1. The CDR3 has 15 residues. V gave up 3 bases and J gave up 4 bases; unmatched junction bases: 4. CDR1 is LNHDA and CDR2 is SQIVND in the germline V gene (reference sequence). The DNA for the CDR3 is TGTGCCAGTAGTATCCGGGACAGGGGCCCAGATACGCAGTATTTT. Residues: CASSIRDRGPDTQYF. Together with reference TRBV19 and TRBJ2-3, the CDR3 gives the full variable domain: DGGITQSPKYLFRKEGQNVTLSCEQNLNHDAMYWYRQDPGQGLRLIYYSQIVNDFQKGDIAEGYSVSREKKESFPLTVTSAQKNPTAFYLCASSIRDRGPDTQYFGPGTRLTVL.

The chain has TRBV9 and TRBJ2-1; 7 positions match TRBD1. V was clipped by 0 bases and J by 4 bases; unmatched bases: 4. There are 15 residues in the CDR3. Germline CDR1 and CDR2: SGDLS and YYNGEE. CDR3 region: CASSVVGTEYNEQFF. The CDR3 region has the DNA TGTGCCAGCAGCGTAGTAGGGACAGAGTACAATGAGCAGTTCTTC.

The chain employs TRBV7-9 and TRBJ2-5, with no clear D. CDR1 is SEHNR, CDR2 FQNEAQ, per germline (reference sequence). V shed 3 bases and J shed 2 bases, with 13 bases lying between them. The CDR3 consists of 15 residues. CDR3 in amino acids: CASSFWVRLQETQYF. CDR3 nucleotide sequence: TGTGCCAGCAGCTTTTGGGTCAGGTTGCAAGAGACCCAGTACTTC. The full variable domain, in which reference TRBV7-9 and TRBJ2-5 provide the parts outside the CDR3, is DTGVSQNPRHKITKRGQNVTFRCDPISEHNRLYWYRQTLGQGPEFLTYFQNEAQLEKSRLLSDRFSAERPKGSFSTLEIQRTEQGDSAMYLCASSFWVRLQETQYFGPGTRLLVL.

The chain couples TRBV7-9 to TRBJ2-4; maybe TRBD1 (6 bases). The CDR3 covers 14 residues. The V end was cut by 0 bases, the J end by 6 bases, with 9 bases between. From germline, CDR1 is SEHNR and CDR2 FQNEAQ (reference sequence). CDR3 protein: CASSLAQQGNIQYF. In DNA form, the CDR3 reads TGTGCCAGCAGCTTAGCGCAACAGGGAAACATTCAGTACTTC.